These T cell receptor beta chains were read from a single sample in a study of shared clonotypes between healthy human individuals. TCRdb's copy holds only in-frame clones and misses some; the assay was immunoSEQ multiplex PCR. The data hold 75,000 to 100,000 clones, with approximately 51% observed a single time. Sequenced sample: PBMCs. All receptors derive from a woman aged 40 to 55 in good health. Some clones in this sample may be carry-over from other donors' samples. The CDR3 runs from the conserved cysteine through the conserved F or W. The order of the fields is J gene, clone size, V gene, D gene, CDR3 protein, CDR3 DNA. The D gene is left open where the match is weak. Clone size is not always given. Where it is, it says once, few, many or a class for expanded clones.

TRBJ2-1,.,TRBV9,TRBD2,CASSVVGTSGGFIEQFF,TGTGCCAGCAGCGTAGTGGGGACTAGCGGGGGGTTCATTGAGCAGTTCTTC
TRBJ1-1,few,TRBV18,TRBD1,CASSPQGASTEAFF,TGTGCCAGCTCACCACAGGGGGCAAGCACTGAAGCTTTCTTT
TRBJ2-5,.,TRBV7-5,.,CASSELDKSGFQETQYF,TGTGCCAGCAGCGAACTGGACAAATCCGGGTTTCAGGAGACCCAGTACTTC
TRBJ2-5,once,TRBV25-1,TRBD2,CASSDALAGGIETQYF,TGTGCCAGCAGCGACGCCCTAGCGGGAGGGATCGAGACCCAGTACTTC
TRBJ1-6,many,TRBV4-3,TRBD1,CASSHLSDRVGSPLHF,TGCGCCAGCAGCCACCTTTCGGACAGGGTGGGTTCACCCCTCCACTTT
TRBJ2-7,many,TRBV5-1,TRBD2,CASSLNSGDEQYF,TGCGCCAGCAGCTTGAACAGCGGGGACGAGCAGTACTTC
TRBJ2-1,once,TRBV4-3,TRBD2,CASSQVPRASGRFYEQFF,TGCGCCAGCAGCCAAGTCCCAAGGGCTAGCGGGAGGTTCTATGAGCAGTTCTTC
TRBJ2-7,once,TRBV7-9,.,CASERSYEQYF,TGTGCCAGCGAGCGCTCCTACGAGCAGTACTTC
TRBJ2-3,many,TRBV30,TRBD2,CAWSVGSGSWTDTQYF,TGTGCCTGGAGTGTCGGGAGCGGGAGTTGGACAGATACGCAGTATTTT
TRBJ1-2,.,TRBV4-3,.,CASSQDRRGSCGYTF,TGCGCCAGCAGCCAAGATAGGAGAGGCTCTTGTGGCTACACCTTC
TRBJ2-7,.,TRBV28,.,CASSFLRDEQYF,TGTGCCAGCAGTTTCTTGAGGGACGAGCAGTACTTC
TRBJ2-7,.,TRBV9,TRBD1,CASSVAGQGTYEQYF,TGTGCCAGCAGCGTAGCGGGACAGGGTACCTACGAGCAGTACTTC
TRBJ1-4,.,TRBV9,.,CVSSPLTGLGEKLFF,TGTGTCAGCAGCCCACTCACAGGGCTTGGTGAAAAACTGTTTTTT
TRBJ1-1,.,TRBV10-2,.,CASSGVRTEAFF,TGCGCCAGCAGTGGGGTGAGGACTGAAGCTTTCTTT
TRBJ1-2,many,TRBV7-9,.,CASSPVAPNYGYTF,TGTGCCAGCAGCCCCGTTGCTCCTAACTATGGCTACACCTTC
TRBJ2-1,.,TRBV5-1,TRBD2,CASSWTSGGYNEQFF,TGCGCCAGCAGCTGGACGAGCGGGGGATACAATGAGCAGTTCTTC
TRBJ2-7,many,TRBV4-2,TRBD2,CASNTGGESSEQYF,TGTGCCAGCAACACCGGGGGGGAGTCCTCCGAGCAGTACTTC
TRBJ1-2,.,TRBV7-9,.,CASSLLQGYGYTF,TGTGCCAGCAGCCTACTACAGGGCTATGGCTACACCTTC
TRBJ2-5,once,TRBV18,.,CASSPRTHQETQYF,TGCGCCAGCTCACCACGGACCCACCAAGAGACTCAGTACTTC
TRBJ1-2,.,TRBV4-2,.,CASSRASPGNYGYTF,TGTGCCAGCAGCCGAGCCAGCCCAGGAAACTATGGCTACACCTTC
TRBJ2-7,.,TRBV6-1,.,CASSVLVESSYEQYF,TGTGCCAGCAGTGTCCTAGTAGAAAGCTCCTACGAGCAGTACTTC
TRBJ1-4,.,TRBV7-9,.,CASSLRTANEKLFF,TGTGCCAGCAGCTTAAGGACAGCGAATGAAAAACTGTTTTTT
TRBJ2-7,.,TRBV6-1,TRBD2,CASNPAGGLTYEQYF,TGTGCCAGCAATCCAGCGGGAGGACTGACATACGAGCAGTACTTC
TRBJ2-2,many,TRBV30,TRBD2,CAWRRAGEGGELFF,TGTGCCTGGAGGAGAGCGGGAGAGGGCGGGGAGCTGTTTTTT
TRBJ1-4,.,TRBV15,TRBD1,CATSPRQGSNEKLFF,TGTGCCACCAGCCCCCGACAGGGAAGTAATGAAAAACTGTTTTTT
TRBJ2-7,.,TRBV6-1,.,CASSAQGEGEQYF,TGTGCCAGCAGTGCCCAGGGTGAGGGCGAGCAGTACTTC
TRBJ2-5,.,TRBV12-1,.,CASPPVETVQETQYF,TGTGCCAGCCCCCCCGTGGAGACGGTACAAGAGACCCAGTACTTC
TRBJ1-3,.,TRBV5-4,.,CAGSLAGGDGNTIYF,TGTGCCGGCAGCTTGGCCGGGGGTGACGGAAACACCATATATTTT
TRBJ1-4,few,TRBV6-5,.,CASRDSKNTNEKLFF,TGTGCCAGCAGGGACAGTAAGAACACTAATGAAAAACTGTTTTTT
TRBJ2-1,few,TRBV4-1,.,CASSPYTRGEQFF,TGCGCCAGCAGCCCTTATACTAGGGGTGAGCAGTTCTTC
TRBJ2-7,.,TRBV9,.,CASSVDTGSSYEQYF,TGTGCCAGCAGCGTAGATACGGGTAGCTCCTACGAGCAGTACTTC
TRBJ1-3,.,TRBV18,.,CASSSGEGNTIYF,TGTGCCAGCTCATCAGGGGAAGGAAACACCATATATTTT
TRBJ2-7,.,TRBV2,.,CASSEQESYEQYF,TGTGCCAGCAGTGAGCAAGAATCCTACGAGCAGTACTTC
TRBJ2-4,.,TRBV27,.,CASSFQGPTSAKNIQYF,TGTGCCAGCAGTTTTCAGGGGCCTACTTCAGCCAAAAACATTCAGTACTTC
TRBJ2-3,few,TRBV19,.,CASSGGQTDSTDTQYF,TGTGCCAGTAGTGGCGGGCAAACCGACAGCACAGATACGCAGTATTTT
TRBJ1-1,many,TRBV11-2,.,CASSLFGGEAFF,TGTGCCAGCAGCCTTTTTGGGGGCGAAGCTTTCTTT
TRBJ2-1,.,TRBV30,.,CAWSLDQYNEQFF,TGTGCCTGGAGTCTTGACCAGTACAATGAGCAGTTCTTC
TRBJ2-7,many,TRBV29-1,.,CSVLVTPYEQYF,TGCAGCGTTCTGGTAACCCCCTACGAGCAGTACTTC
TRBJ2-5,many,TRBV29-1,.,CSVGSSETQYF,TGCAGCGTTGGTAGCAGTGAGACCCAGTACTTC
TRBJ1-3,.,TRBV4-1,.,CATRETGVANTIYF,TGCGCCACCAGAGAGACGGGGGTGGCAAACACCATATATTTT